Listed below are T cell receptor beta chains from one sample, sequenced in a study of response to subunit inactivated influenza vaccine. MiXCR was run by TCRdb on the RT-PCR reads, yielding one entry per CDR3 protein. The sample contains roughly 650,000 distinct CDR3 sequences, around 13% of which appear only once. Sequenced here: PBMCs from blood, sampled 14 days before vaccination. The receptors shown here come from a man in his fifties who received an inactivated influenza vaccine. CDR3s include the opening cysteine and the closing phenylalanine or tryptophan. A D gene is named only where the DNA matches it firmly. Clone size is not always given. Where it is, it says once, few, many or a class for expanded clones.

>TRBJ1-5|TRBV28|.|many
CASSFDRLNQPQHF
TGTGCCAGCAGTTTTGACAGGCTGAATCAGCCCCAGCATTTT
>TRBJ2-1|TRBV9|TRBD2|.
CASSVVGWGLAGGSNEQFF
TGTGCCAGCAGCGTAGTCGGGTGGGGTTTGGCGGGAGGGAGCAATGAGCAGTTCTTC
>TRBJ2-7|TRBV5-1|.|few
CASNQESGSYEQYF
TGCGCCAGCAACCAAGAGTCTGGATCCTACGAGCAGTACTTC
>TRBJ2-7|TRBV5-5|.|.
CASSAPTSSLNSYEQYF
TGTGCCAGCAGCGCACCGACCTCAAGTCTTAATAGCTACGAGCAGTACTTC
>TRBJ2-7|TRBV20-1|.|few
CSARGMPGYSSYEQYF
TGCAGTGCTAGGGGAATGCCAGGGTATAGCTCCTACGAGCAGTACTTC
>TRBJ1-1|TRBV6-6|.|.
CASSPRWIDEAFF
TGTGCCAGCAGCCCTAGATGGATTGATGAAGCTTTCTTT
>TRBJ1-1|TRBV7-2|.|few
CASSSYRVGMNTEAFF
TGTGCCAGCAGCTCATACAGGGTAGGGATGAACACTGAAGCTTTCTTT
>TRBJ2-7|TRBV5-1|TRBD2|few
CASSPAYGTRDHEQYF
TGCGCCAGCAGCCCGGCGTACGGGACTAGAGATCACGAGCAGTACTTC
>TRBJ1-1|TRBV5-1|TRBD1|few
CASRSGQGNTEAFF
TGCGCCAGCAGGTCCGGACAGGGGAACACTGAAGCTTTCTTT
>TRBJ2-1|TRBV7-3|TRBD2|.
CASSKTGTKYNEQFF
TGTGCCAGCAGCAAGACCGGGACTAAATACAATGAGCAGTTCTTC
>TRBJ2-2|TRBV20-1|TRBD2|.
CSAKTMTSGSMNTGELFF
TGCAGTGCTAAAACGATGACTAGCGGGAGTATGAACACCGGGGAGCTGTTTTTT
>TRBJ2-1|TRBV6-6|.|few
CASHFGNEQFF
TGTGCCAGCCACTTCGGAAATGAGCAGTTCTTC
>TRBJ2-2|TRBV10-2|TRBD2|many
CASSQRGTNTGELFF
TGCGCCAGCAGCCAGCGGGGGACGAACACCGGGGAGCTGTTTTTT
>TRBJ2-1|TRBV19|TRBD1|.
CASSRTGGMDEQFF
TGTGCCAGTAGTAGGACAGGGGGAATGGATGAGCAGTTCTTC
>TRBJ1-2|TRBV4-3|.|few
CASSQEYSRGTYGYTF
TGCGCCAGCAGCCAAGAATACAGCCGGGGAACCTATGGCTACACCTTC
>TRBJ2-5|TRBV2|TRBD1|.
CASRMDRGQETQYF
TGTGCCAGCAGGATGGACAGGGGTCAAGAGACCCAGTACTTC
>TRBJ2-1|TRBV6-1|.|.
CASSGKWGNEQFF
TGTGCCAGCAGTGGAAAATGGGGTAATGAGCAGTTCTTC
>TRBJ2-1|TRBV12-3/TRBV12-4|TRBD2|few
CASQLAGGPSSYNEQFF
TGTGCCAGCCAACTAGCGGGAGGCCCCAGCTCCTACAATGAGCAGTTCTTC
>TRBJ1-4|TRBV7-2|.|few
CASSLRVDKLFF
TGTGCCAGCAGCTTAAGGGTGGATAAACTGTTTTTT
>TRBJ2-7|TRBV5-1|TRBD1|.
CASTAGQGVDEQYF
TGCGCCAGCACTGCCGGACAGGGAGTTGACGAGCAGTACTTC
>TRBJ2-3|TRBV5-1|.|many
CASSLVGDSTDTQYF
TGCGCCAGCAGCTTGGTTGGGGATAGCACAGATACGCAGTATTTT
>TRBJ1-4|TRBV5-1|.|few
CASRDRRTNEKLFF
TGCGCCAGCAGAGACAGGAGAACTAATGAAAAACTGTTTTTT
>TRBJ2-3|TRBV20-1|TRBD2|many
CSASSGREDTQYF
TGCAGTGCCAGTAGCGGGAGGGAAGATACGCAGTATTTT
>TRBJ2-7|TRBV29-1|TRBD2|few
CSVHGGSEQYF
TGCAGCGTGCACGGGGGGTCCGAGCAGTACTTC
>TRBJ2-5|TRBV20-1|.|.
CSATTSQETQYF
TGCAGTGCTACGACTAGCCAAGAGACCCAGTACTTC
>TRBJ2-7|TRBV7-2|.|few
CASSLRGAVSYEQYF
TGTGCCAGCAGCTTACGGGGAGCCGTCTCCTACGAGCAGTACTTC